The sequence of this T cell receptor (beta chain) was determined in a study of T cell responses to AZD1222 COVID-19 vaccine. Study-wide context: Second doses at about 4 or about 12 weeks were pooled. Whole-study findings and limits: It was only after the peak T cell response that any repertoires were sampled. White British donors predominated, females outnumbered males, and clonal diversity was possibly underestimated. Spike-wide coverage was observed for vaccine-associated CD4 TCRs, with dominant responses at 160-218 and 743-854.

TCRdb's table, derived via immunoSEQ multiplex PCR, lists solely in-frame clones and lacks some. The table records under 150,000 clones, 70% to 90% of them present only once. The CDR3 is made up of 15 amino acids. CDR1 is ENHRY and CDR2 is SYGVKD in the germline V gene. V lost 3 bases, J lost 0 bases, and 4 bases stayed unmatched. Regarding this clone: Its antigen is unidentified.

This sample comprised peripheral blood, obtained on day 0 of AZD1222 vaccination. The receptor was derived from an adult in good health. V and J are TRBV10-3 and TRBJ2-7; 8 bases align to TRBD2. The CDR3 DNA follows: TGTGCCATCAGTGAATCTAGCGGGTCCTCCTACGAGCAGTACTTC. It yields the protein CAISESSGSSYEQYF.